Listed below are T cell receptor beta chains from one sample, sequenced in a study of response to subunit inactivated influenza vaccine. Using its own MiXCR run on the RT-PCR reads, TCRdb lists one record per CDR3 protein. The sample records fewer than 700,000 distinct CDR3 sequences, 10% to 15% being singletons. The material sequenced was PBMCs from blood, taken 45 days after vaccination. All receptors derive from a man aged 50 or older who received an inactivated influenza vaccine. Both conserved end residues are part of each CDR3. Each record gives: J gene, clone size, V gene, D gene, CDR3 length, CDR3 DNA, CDR3 protein. The D gene is left open where the match is weak. Size values are once, few and many counts, or a class for expanded clones, and some rows have none.

J: TRBJ2-5
size: .
V: TRBV28
D: .
length: 18
DNA: TGTGCCAGCAGTTTAGGTTTATTTTTGGGGGGGCGCCAAGAGACCCAGTACTTC
CDR3: CASSLGLFLGGRQETQYF

J: TRBJ1-3
size: few
V: TRBV7-9
D: .
length: 16
DNA: TGTGCCAGCAGCTTAGGACAGGCCGACTCTGGAAACACCATATATTTT
CDR3: CASSLGQADSGNTIYF

J: TRBJ1-4
size: once
V: TRBV25-1
D: .
length: 15
DNA: TGTGCCGCTGCGCAGGGGCCGCGAGGAAAGGAAAAACCGTTTTTT
CDR3: CAAAQGPRGKEKPFF

J: TRBJ2-5
size: few
V: TRBV10-3
D: TRBD2
length: 15
DNA: TGTGCCATCAGTGGACTAGCGGGAGGTCGAGAGACCCAGTACTTC
CDR3: CAISGLAGGRETQYF

J: TRBJ1-1
size: many
V: TRBV20-1
D: .
length: 14
DNA: TGCAGTGCCAGGATGACAGGAGTAAACACTGAAGCTTTCTTT
CDR3: CSARMTGVNTEAFF

J: TRBJ2-7
size: .
V: TRBV5-1
D: TRBD2
length: 14
DNA: TGCGCCAGCAGCTCGCAGCGGGAGCTCTACGAGCAGTACTTC
CDR3: CASSSQRELYEQYF

J: TRBJ2-7
size: .
V: TRBV4-3
D: TRBD2
length: 16
DNA: TGCGCCAGCAGCGGGCGGTGGGGAGGGGACCTCTACGAGCAGTACTTC
CDR3: CASSGRWGGDLYEQYF

J: TRBJ2-1
size: many
V: TRBV6-4
D: TRBD1
length: 13
DNA: TGTGCCAGCAGTCAAGGGGGCCCGTATGAGCAGTTCTTC
CDR3: CASSQGGPYEQFF

J: TRBJ2-1
size: .
V: TRBV15
D: .
length: 16
DNA: TGTGCCACCAGCAGAGACCCGACTAGTACCACCGGTGAGCAGTTCTTC
CDR3: CATSRDPTSTTGEQFF

J: TRBJ2-2
size: few
V: TRBV5-1
D: TRBD1
length: 15
DNA: TGCGCCAGCAGCTTACGGACAGGGGTCACCGGGGAGCTGTTTTTT
CDR3: CASSLRTGVTGELFF

J: TRBJ2-3
size: .
V: TRBV12-3/TRBV12-4
D: .
length: 18
DNA: TGTGCCTTCAGTTTAGCGCTGGGCCGGGGACACGGCACAGATACGCAGTATTTT
CDR3: CAFSLALGRGHGTDTQYF

J: TRBJ2-7
size: .
V: TRBV7-2
D: .
length: 15
DNA: TGTGCCAGCAGCTGGGGGGTCGGCAGGACCTACGAGCAGTACTTC
CDR3: CASSWGVGRTYEQYF

J: TRBJ2-3
size: few
V: TRBV5-1
D: .
length: 13
DNA: TGCGCCAGCGGAGGGTACGGCACAGATACGCAGTATTTT
CDR3: CASGGYGTDTQYF

J: TRBJ2-7
size: many
V: TRBV12-3/TRBV12-4
D: .
length: 14
DNA: TGTGCCAGCAGTTTAGCTTGGCGGCTTTACGAGCAGTACTTC
CDR3: CASSLAWRLYEQYF

J: TRBJ2-3
size: many
V: TRBV6-5
D: TRBD2
length: 15
DNA: TGTGCCAGCAGTTCCAGACTAGCGGGCACAGATACGCAGTATTTT
CDR3: CASSSRLAGTDTQYF

J: TRBJ2-2
size: .
V: TRBV13
D: .
length: 13
DNA: TGTGCCAGCAGTTCCAGGGGCCTCGGGGAGCTGTTTTTT
CDR3: CASSSRGLGELFF

J: TRBJ2-1
size: many
V: TRBV6-2/TRBV6-3
D: .
length: 11
DNA: TGTGCCAGCAGTGTGAGGGAAGAGCAGTTCTTC
CDR3: CASSVREEQFF

J: TRBJ2-4
size: .
V: TRBV20-1
D: TRBD2
length: 18
DNA: TGCAGTGCTAGGAGGCTAGCGGGCCTAGGGCTAGCCAAAAACATTCAGTACTTC
CDR3: CSARRLAGLGLAKNIQYF

J: TRBJ2-3
size: .
V: TRBV27
D: .
length: 16
DNA: TGTGCCAGCAGCTCGAGGGGGGGCGGGCTCGCAGATACGCAGTATTTT
CDR3: CASSSRGGGLADTQYF

J: TRBJ2-7
size: few
V: TRBV20-1
D: .
length: 12
DNA: TGCAGTGCCCGAGATGAACCCTACGAGCAGTACTTC
CDR3: CSARDEPYEQYF

J: TRBJ2-3
size: .
V: TRBV24-1
D: .
length: 13
DNA: TGTGCCACCAGTGATCCAGGGAAAGATACGCAGTATTTT
CDR3: CATSDPGKDTQYF

J: TRBJ2-2
size: once
V: TRBV30
D: .
length: 13
DNA: TGTGCCTGGAGTGTACTCTTTTCCGGGGAGCTGTTTTTT
CDR3: CAWSVLFSGELFF

J: TRBJ2-1
size: many
V: TRBV12-3/TRBV12-4
D: TRBD2
length: 15
DNA: TGTGCCAGCAGTCCTACTAGCGGAGCCTACAATGAGCAGTTCTTC
CDR3: CASSPTSGAYNEQFF

J: TRBJ2-7
size: few
V: TRBV28
D: .
length: 12
DNA: TGTGCCAGCAGGGGGTCAAGGTACGAGCAGTACTTC
CDR3: CASRGSRYEQYF

J: TRBJ2-7
size: few
V: TRBV9
D: TRBD1
length: 15
DNA: TGTGCCAGCAGCCCCTGGCTGGGACAGCCCCACGAGCAGTACTTC
CDR3: CASSPWLGQPHEQYF

J: TRBJ2-1
size: few
V: TRBV18
D: .
length: 13
DNA: TGTGCCAGCTCACCTTCTAACGGGAAAGAGCAGTTCTTC
CDR3: CASSPSNGKEQFF

J: TRBJ1-2
size: many
V: TRBV7-2
D: TRBD1
length: 14
DNA: TGTGCCAGCAGCTCCTCGACAGGGACCTATGGCTACACCTTC
CDR3: CASSSSTGTYGYTF

J: TRBJ2-5
size: few
V: TRBV4-2
D: TRBD2
length: 16
DNA: TGTGCCAGCAGCCCAGTTAGCGGGAGGGCCGAGGAGACCCAGTACTTC
CDR3: CASSPVSGRAEETQYF

J: TRBJ2-7
size: .
V: TRBV18
D: .
length: 14
DNA: TGTGCCAGCTCAGTCGGTACAGCCTCCTACGAGCAGTACTTC
CDR3: CASSVGTASYEQYF

J: TRBJ2-7
size: .
V: TRBV7-2
D: .
length: 16
DNA: TGTGCCAGCAGCTTAGGAGGTGGCAGGCTAAACTACGAGCAGTACTTC
CDR3: CASSLGGGRLNYEQYF

J: TRBJ2-7
size: .
V: TRBV5-6
D: .
length: 15
DNA: TGTGCCAGCAGCCATGGGCTTGTACGCCAGTACGAGCAGTACTTC
CDR3: CASSHGLVRQYEQYF

J: TRBJ1-2
size: many
V: TRBV20-1
D: .
length: 14
DNA: TGCAGTGCTAGAAGTCAGACCTCTAACTATGGCTACACCTTC
CDR3: CSARSQTSNYGYTF

J: TRBJ2-1
size: few
V: TRBV5-4
D: .
length: 17
DNA: TGTGCCAGCAGCTTGGCCTTAGGGGGGAGCTCCTACAATGAGCAGTTCTTC
CDR3: CASSLALGGSSYNEQFF

J: TRBJ1-2
size: .
V: TRBV25-1
D: .
length: 11
DNA: TGTGCCAGCAGTGTAATAGGTGGCTACACCTTC
CDR3: CASSVIGGYTF

J: TRBJ2-1
size: many
V: TRBV20-1
D: .
length: 12
DNA: TGCAGTGCCGGGCTCACGCGCAATGAGCAGTTCTTC
CDR3: CSAGLTRNEQFF

J: TRBJ1-3
size: .
V: TRBV10-2
D: .
length: 15
DNA: TGCGCCAGCAGTGCGTTGGGGGATTCTGGAAACACCATATATTTT
CDR3: CASSALGDSGNTIYF

J: TRBJ2-1
size: few
V: TRBV29-1
D: TRBD2
length: 18
DNA: TGCAGCGTTGAAGAAGGGGGACTAGCGATTCGCTCCTACAATGAGCAGTTCTTC
CDR3: CSVEEGGLAIRSYNEQFF

J: TRBJ2-1
size: many
V: TRBV6-5
D: .
length: 14
DNA: TGTGCCAGCAGTTACTTATGGGATTCGGATGAGCAGTTCTTC
CDR3: CASSYLWDSDEQFF

J: TRBJ2-3
size: few
V: TRBV7-6
D: .
length: 16
DNA: TGTGCCAGCAGCTTAATGGCGGCAGGTAGCTATGGTACGCAGTATTTT
CDR3: CASSLMAAGSYGTQYF

J: TRBJ2-7
size: .
V: TRBV10-3
D: .
length: 12
DNA: TGTGCCATCAGTGAAGGGATAAACGAGCAGTACTTC
CDR3: CAISEGINEQYF

J: TRBJ2-5
size: .
V: TRBV28
D: TRBD1
length: 13
DNA: TGTGCCAGCAGGGCGACAGGGGTGGAGACCCAGTACTTC
CDR3: CASRATGVETQYF

J: TRBJ1-1
size: .
V: TRBV5-1
D: TRBD1
length: 15
DNA: TGCGCCAGCAGCTGGTCCACAGGGGGCGAGACTGAAGCTTTCTTT
CDR3: CASSWSTGGETEAFF

J: TRBJ2-5
size: .
V: TRBV4-2
D: .
length: 14
DNA: TGTGCCAGCAGCCAAGATTCCAGGGCAGAGACCCAGTACTTC
CDR3: CASSQDSRAETQYF

J: TRBJ2-7
size: .
V: TRBV9
D: TRBD1
length: 15
DNA: TGTGCCAGCAGCGCCCAACAGGGGCCCTACGCTGAGCAGTACTTC
CDR3: CASSAQQGPYAEQYF

J: TRBJ2-7
size: .
V: TRBV2
D: .
length: 14
DNA: TGTGCCAGCAGTGTCCGGGACGGAGCCTACGAGCAGTACTTC
CDR3: CASSVRDGAYEQYF

J: TRBJ2-1
size: few
V: TRBV29-1
D: TRBD1
length: 12
DNA: TGCAGCGGGGGGACAGCATACAATGAGCAGTTCTTC
CDR3: CSGGTAYNEQFF

J: TRBJ2-1
size: .
V: TRBV28
D: TRBD1
length: 14
DNA: TGTGCCAGCAGTTTGGGGACAGGGACTTTCGAGCAGTTCTTC
CDR3: CASSLGTGTFEQFF

J: TRBJ2-1
size: few
V: TRBV20-1
D: .
length: 19
DNA: TGCAGTGCTAGAATAGGCGGGGCAAATTCCCGGACCTCCTACAATGAGCAGTTCTTC
CDR3: CSARIGGANSRTSYNEQFF

J: TRBJ2-7
size: many
V: TRBV5-5
D: TRBD1
length: 15
DNA: TGTGCCAGCAGCTTATACCCGACAGGGGACTACGAGCAGTACTTC
CDR3: CASSLYPTGDYEQYF

J: TRBJ2-2
size: .
V: TRBV10-3
D: .
length: 13
DNA: TGTGCCATCGGGGCAGGGGTGGCCGGGGAGCTGTTTTTT
CDR3: CAIGAGVAGELFF